This TCR beta chain originates from a study of T cells in Graves' hyperthyroidism and ophthalmopathy. On this clonotype itself: Its target is unknown.

Trimming left V 2 bases short and J 4 bases short, with 8 bases between. Germline assignment: CDR1 SEHNR and CDR2 FQNEAQ (reference sequence). This CDR3 has 14 amino acids. Study outcomes and limitations: Using 13 V-J features, a model discriminated ophthalmopathy from stable hyperthyroidism. The blood repertoire included most of the expanded thyroid clonotypes above 0.001.

TCR beta CDR3 sequences were amplified from RNA transcripts. An initial round of RT-PCR targeting the TCR CDR3 relied on the HTBI primer set. TCRdb ran MiXCR on the multiplex PCR reads and lists one entry per CDR3 protein. The sample yields roughly 580,000 distinct CDR3 sequences, roughly 14% seen once. Material: blood. This sequence joins TRBV7-9 and TRBJ1-4; no definite D call. This TCR came from a woman aged 25-40 years with Graves' hyperthyroidism that later progressed to Graves' ophthalmopathy. CDR3 in DNA: TGTGCCAGCAGCTTAAATGGGTTTAATGAAAAACTGTTTTTT. It yields the protein CASSLNGFNEKLFF.